This TCR beta chain emerged from a study of cytomegalovirus exposure and HLA in healthy donors. Overall study context: Earlier work reported 117 million unique TCR beta sequences from about 180 million T cells.

This clone has a single count. The target antigen is unknown. Study results and caveats: Researchers counted roughly 150 TCR beta chains as cytomegalovirus-associated. Accurate HLA-A and HLA-B prediction from TCR beta sequences was reported for most subjects.

Primers for the PCR totalled 60 Vbeta and 13 Jbeta. The data were produced by immunoSEQ multiplex PCR, yet TCRdb's version contains in-frame clones alone and is incomplete. The table has 100,000 or so clones, around two thirds seen once. The CDR3 consists of 15 residues. V shed 2 bases and J shed 0 bases, with 10 bases lying between them. The TCR sequence derives from a young man in good health and CMV-seropositive. Material for sequencing was PBMCs. V gene TRBV6-7 combines with J gene TRBJ1-1; D possibly corresponds to TRBD1 (5 bases). TRBV6-7 is marked as an open reading frame, function uncertain. For the CDR3, the DNA is TGTGCCAGCAGTTACCCGGGACTCCTGAACACTGAAGCTTTCTTT. Translating it yields CASSYPGLLNTEAFF.